A selection of T cell receptor beta chains follows, all from one sample in a study of beta chain features in type 1 diabetes. The method was immunoSEQ multiplex PCR; TCRdb's version includes in-frame clones alone and lacks a portion of them. The sample has 250,000 or so clones, around 21% seen once. The sample comprised naive CD4+ T cells from blood. These receptors originate from a middle-aged woman with type 1 diabetes. The CDR3 runs from the conserved cysteine through the conserved F or W. Each record gives: J gene, D gene, clone size, V gene, CDR3 protein, CDR3 DNA. D genes are given only for firm matches. Clone size is shown for a subset of rows, as once, few, many or a class of expanded clone.

>TRBJ2-3|-|-|TRBV28
CASSLTQGSRTDTQYF
TGTGCCAGCAGTCTAACACAGGGCTCCCGCACAGATACGCAGTATTTT
>TRBJ2-1|TRBD2|once|TRBV28
CASSFNPSGADEQFF
TGTGCCAGCAGTTTTAATCCCAGCGGGGCTGATGAGCAGTTCTTC
>TRBJ2-3|TRBD2|few|TRBV5-7
CASSSKTSGGPTDTQYF
TGTGCCAGCAGCTCAAAGACTAGCGGGGGGCCCACAGATACGCAGTATTTT
>TRBJ2-7|TRBD1|few|TRBV14
CASSFATGPIYEQYF
TGTGCCAGCAGTTTCGCGACAGGGCCGATCTACGAGCAGTACTTC
>TRBJ2-3|-|few|TRBV7-2
CASSLALEGSEKYF
TGTGCCAGCAGCTTAGCCCTCGAGGGTAGTGAGAAGTATTTT
>TRBJ2-7|-|-|TRBV28
CASRYLASEQYF
TGTGCCAGCAGATATCTAGCCTCCGAGCAGTACTTC
>TRBJ1-5|TRBD1|few|TRBV4-2
CASSQVFGTDNQPQHF
TGTGCCAGCAGCCAAGTATTTGGGACAGACAATCAGCCCCAGCATTTT
>TRBJ2-7|TRBD1|few|TRBV29-1
CSVEDQRGRMYF
TGCAGCGTTGAAGATCAAAGGGGGCGCATGTACTTC
>TRBJ1-2|TRBD1|-|TRBV6-6
CATRDRGRGYTF
TGTGCCACCCGCGACAGGGGTCGAGGCTACACCTTC
>TRBJ2-5|-|few|TRBV7-9
CASSLGQGGYQETQYF
TGTGCCAGCAGCCTTGGACAGGGAGGGTACCAAGAGACCCAGTACTTC
>TRBJ2-7|-|-|TRBV19
CASSIDSASSEQYF
TGTGCCAGTAGTATCGACAGTGCATCCTCCGAGCAGTACTTC
>TRBJ2-5|-|few|TRBV9
CASSVGWQLETQYF
TGTGCCAGCAGCGTAGGGTGGCAATTGGAGACCCAGTACTTC
>TRBJ1-5|-|few|TRBV7-2
CASSLSSGPQHF
TGTGCCAGCAGCCTATCTTCCGGGCCCCAGCATTTT
>TRBJ2-7|-|few|TRBV18
CASSSDGDEQYF
TGTGCCAGCTCCTCAGACGGGGACGAGCAGTACTTC
>TRBJ2-7|TRBD2|-|TRBV27
CASSRLTSGRYEQYF
TGTGCCAGCAGTAGATTGACTAGCGGGAGATACGAGCAGTACTTC
>TRBJ1-1|-|-|TRBV2
CASTMEGVAEAFF
TGTGCCAGCACCATGGAGGGAGTAGCTGAAGCTTTCTTT
>TRBJ1-1|-|few|TRBV6-1
CASSESVMNTEAFF
TGTGCCAGCAGTGAGTCAGTAATGAACACTGAAGCTTTCTTT
>TRBJ2-1|TRBD2|-|TRBV7-9
CASSLGGRWSNEQFF
TGTGCCAGCAGCTTGGGCGGGAGGTGGTCCAATGAGCAGTTCTTC
>TRBJ1-1|-|-|TRBV11-3
CASSSRGTEAFF
TGTGCCAGCAGCTCCAGGGGCACTGAAGCTTTCTTT
>TRBJ1-1|-|-|TRBV7-2
CASSLAEGREAFF
TGTGCCAGCAGCTTGGCAGAGGGTCGGGAAGCTTTCTTT
>TRBJ2-1|-|few|TRBV29-1
CSLSAGREQFF
TGCAGCCTCTCGGCGGGGAGGGAGCAGTTCTTC
>TRBJ2-6|-|-|TRBV10-3
CAISESASGANVLTF
TGTGCCATCAGTGAGTCAGCGTCGGGGGCCAACGTCCTGACTTTC
>TRBJ2-3|-|-|TRBV29-1
CSVAVLTDTQYF
TGCAGCGTTGCAGTCCTCACAGATACGCAGTATTTT
>TRBJ1-1|-|few|TRBV7-9
CASSPGTTDAEAFF
TGTGCCAGCAGCCCGGGGACAACCGACGCTGAAGCTTTCTTT
>TRBJ2-5|-|few|TRBV29-1
CSALSGGGETQYF
TGCAGCGCTCTATCGGGGGGCGGGGAGACCCAGTACTTC
>TRBJ2-6|TRBD1|-|TRBV28
CASGGQGSGANVLTF
TGTGCCAGCGGCGGACAGGGCTCTGGGGCCAACGTCCTGACTTTC
>TRBJ1-1|-|-|TRBV2
CASSGQLYTEAFF
TGTGCCAGCAGTGGCCAGTTATACACTGAAGCTTTCTTT
>TRBJ2-5|-|-|TRBV5-1
CASSGKETQYF
TGCGCCAGCAGTGGCAAAGAGACCCAGTACTTC
>TRBJ1-1|-|few|TRBV9
CASSPTAGREAFF
TGTGCCAGCAGCCCTACGGCAGGGCGTGAAGCTTTCTTT
>TRBJ2-7|-|once|TRBV28
CASSLNSEQYF
TGTGCCAGCAGTCTAAACTCCGAGCAGTACTTC
>TRBJ2-7|-|few|TRBV9
CASSVVDRSYEQYF
TGTGCCAGCAGCGTAGTTGACAGATCCTACGAGCAGTACTTC
>TRBJ2-2|TRBD2|-|TRBV30
CAWTLNWGGTGELFF
TGTGCCTGGACCCTCAACTGGGGGGGCACCGGGGAGCTGTTTTTT
>TRBJ1-5|TRBD1|few|TRBV2
CASSSQGINQPQHF
TGTGCCAGCAGTTCACAGGGGATTAATCAGCCCCAGCATTTT
>TRBJ2-4|-|-|TRBV4-2
CASSLSGAAKNIQYF
TGTGCCAGCAGCCTTTCAGGGGCAGCCAAAAACATTCAGTACTTC
>TRBJ2-1|TRBD2|few|TRBV19
CASSIAIVTSGRNGQFF
TGTGCCAGTAGTATCGCTATCGTGACTAGCGGGAGAAATGGGCAGTTCTTC
>TRBJ1-4|TRBD1|few|TRBV9
CASSGDSSYEKLFF
TGTGCCAGCAGCGGGGACAGTTCCTATGAAAAACTGTTTTTT
>TRBJ1-4|TRBD1|few|TRBV29-1
CSAPDRVQGEKLFF
TGCAGCGCTCCCGACAGGGTGCAGGGTGAAAAACTGTTTTTT
>TRBJ2-5|-|few|TRBV11-1
CASSYYDETQYF
TGTGCCAGCAGCTACTATGACGAGACCCAGTACTTC
>TRBJ2-7|-|-|TRBV2
CASSMGAPGPEQYF
TGTGCCAGCAGTATGGGGGCGCCAGGGCCCGAGCAGTACTTC
>TRBJ2-1|-|-|TRBV6-5
CASKARGLSYNEQFF
TGTGCCAGCAAAGCGAGAGGTCTCTCCTACAATGAGCAGTTCTTC
>TRBJ1-3|-|-|TRBV5-4
CASSLSQLSTGNTIYF
TGTGCCAGCAGCTTGTCCCAGTTATCAACGGGAAACACCATATATTTT
>TRBJ1-2|TRBD1|-|TRBV5-6
CASSWTGFHHGYTF
TGTGCCAGCAGCTGGACAGGGTTCCATCATGGCTACACCTTC
>TRBJ2-1|-|few|TRBV11-2
CASSLADRTVNEQFF
TGTGCCAGCAGCCTCGCCGACCGGACAGTGAATGAGCAGTTCTTC